This T cell receptor (beta chain) was found in a study of CD8 T cells in Susac syndrome. RNA totalling roughly 0.5 to 1 ug underwent reverse transcription with random hexamers. A multiplex approach, immunoSEQ multiplex PCR, amplified TCR beta CDR3 across 54 Vbeta and 13 Jbeta. TCRdb reprocessed the immunoSEQ multiplex PCR reads with MiXCR, giving one entry per CDR3 protein. The sample records around 150,000 distinct CDR3 sequences, 85% to 95% being singletons. This CDR3 contains 16 residues. The V and J genes are TRBV21-1 and TRBJ1-5. TRBV21-1 represents a pseudogene. Sequencing input: CD4+ T cells from PBMCs. The source of this sequence is a human donor with multiple sclerosis. CDR3 region: CASSKARRRDPQPQHF. The CDR3 DNA follows: TGTGCCAGCAGCAAAGCGCGTAGGAGGGACCCTCAGCCCCAGCATTTT.